This T cell receptor (beta chain) was observed in a study of blood T cells in healthy people across ages. Study at large: About one barcoded beta molecule was captured per two T cells (by template switching). Study-level results: Unsorted PBMCs blocked a conclusive comparison of naive and antigen-experienced cells. Measured against age, TCR beta diversity per million T cells decreased in a roughly linear manner.

The authors extracted at least 6 micrograms of total RNA per sample. CDR1 and CDR2 from the germline V gene are LGHNT and FRNRAP. CDR3 size: 15 residues. V lost 1 base, J lost 10 bases, and 7 bases stayed unmatched. With respect to this clonotype: Its target is unknown.

For the second PCR, which ran for roughly 6 to 12 cycles, a sample-barcoded 5' primer and a J-beta primer mix were used. TCRdb ran MiXCR on the 5' RACE reads and lists one entry per CDR3 protein. The table shows 1.5 million to 2 million distinct CDR3 sequences, with just under 50% occurring only once. This sequence was found in a woman aged 40 to 49 in good health. Sequences were obtained from blood. The chain joins TRBV12-5 to TRBJ2-1; 10 nucleotides agree with TRBD1. CDR3 coding DNA: TGTGCTAGTGGTTTGGGGGAGACAGGGGGCTGGGAGCAGTTCTTC. It codes for CASGLGETGGWEQFF.